Sequencing of this T cell receptor (beta chain) was carried out in a study of T cells after yellow fever vaccination (dated by TCRdb to the late 2010s). With regard to the full study: The SMART-Seq v4 Ultra Low Input RNA kit was used to prepare libraries from fractions with low cell numbers. To follow T-cell clones before and after both primary and booster YFV17D yellow fever vaccination, bulk TCR alpha and beta repertoires underwent longitudinal sequencing. The cohort comprised two healthy male donors, one aged 18 to 29 and one aged 30 to 40 years. Blood was drawn at multiple timepoints before and after primary and secondary immunization, with bulk PBMC replicates and cell subsets isolated. General findings and caveats noted by the study authors: Computational filtering was needed because FACS-sorted repertoires could contain abundant contaminating clonotypes from the bulk population. Only a couple of donors were included in the study, so the extent to which the findings can be generalized is limited. A small fraction of clonotypes showed up in both the CD4 and CD8 compartments, probably as a result of convergent recombination. Compared with the primary T-cell response, the secondary T-cell response was faster but weaker, reaching its peak on day 5 rather than on day 15. After the booster, most clones that had expanded after primary vaccination were detected again (almost 97% of CD4 and around nine tenths of CD8), suggesting broad maintenance of memory.

TCR cDNA was made using 5'RACE template switching, a step that added a universal primer site and unique molecular identifiers. Priming of cDNA synthesis was performed from both the TCR alpha and TCR beta constant segments. Library amplification used two PCR steps, and the second PCR step added sample barcodes and sequencing adapters. Sequencing of libraries was done on Illumina HiSeq 2500 (2x100 bp) or NovaSeq (2x150 bp). Regarding the original processing steps: Demultiplexing of reads and collapsing into UMI consensus sequences were performed with MIGEC, and V(D)J alignment was carried out with MiXCR. Vaccine-responding clonotypes were defined with edgeR using replicate PBMC samples, requiring FDR below 0.01 and a log2 fold change above 5 up to day 15. Each bulk clonotype received a CD4 or CD8 identity based on whether the sequenced CD4 or CD8 repertoire contained that clonotype at higher abundance. TCRdb took the public reads, trimmed them with fastp at Q25, ran MiXCR for clone calling and kept in-frame beta chains. All rows with the same CDR3 protein become a single entry with the most common DNA and genes. TCRdb, not the authors, supplied the V and J calls. This sample gives 230,000 or so distinct CDR3 sequences in total; approximately 6.8% of them show up just once. The biggest ten clones account for about 0.95% of the sample.

The label giving this sample's treatment or condition can be read as: live attenuated yellow fever vaccine strain. PBMCs were isolated from peripheral blood using a standard Ficoll-Paque protocol. Dynabeads CD4 and CD8 positive selection kits were used to isolate the CD4 and CD8 T-cell fractions. TriZol was used to extract RNA from bulk PBMCs, from CD4 and CD8 fractions, and from dextramer-positive and dextramer-negative fractions. This clonotype was counted only a few times. Its target antigen remains unknown. Per-base quality was not reported, and no clone a single base away is much larger than it. Looking up the germline V gene yields CDR1 SNHLY and CDR2 FYNNEI. V and J lose 8 bases and 4 bases, and a span of 12 bases separates them. The CDR3 has 12 amino acids, counting the end cysteine and phenylalanine. Only the CDR3 region is kept as DNA, spanning 36 bases read in frame from base 1.

The chain is made from TRBV2 and TRBJ2-7; possibly the D gene is TRBD2, per 5 matching bases. The sample in question was CD4+ T cells sorted from PBMCs, obtained on the day of the yellow fever booster vaccination. The TCR originated in a man aged 30-40 years who received the YFV17D yellow fever vaccine. The CDR3 protein: CASYRRIYEQYF. The DNA reads as follows: TGTGCCAGCTATAGGAGGATTTACGAGCAGTACTTC.